This T cell receptor (beta chain) was sequenced during a study of OX40 agonist ivuxolimab in advanced cancers. The overall study: The eligibility criteria allowed prior anti-PD-1, anti-PD-L1 or anti-CTLA-4 therapy, and 30% to 40% had some.

Profiled with immunoSEQ multiplex PCR; TCRdb holds only in-frame clones, not every one. The sample has some 70,000 clones, 75% to 90% seen once; the top ten hold about 8.2%. Germline CDR1 MNHEY, CDR2 SVGAGI. This CDR3 has 15 residues. V lost 4 bases, J lost 10 bases, and 17 bases lay in between. This rearrangement joins TRBV6-5 to TRBJ1-6; unclear D gene. The receptor was isolated from an adult with an advanced solid tumor such as melanoma, head and neck, liver or kidney cancer. The sequencing here drew on CD4+ or CD8+ T cells sorted from blood, taken in a trial of the OX40 agonist ivuxolimab. In nucleotides, the CDR3 is TGTGCCAGCAGTTTCTGGACGGGTCTTGGGTCACCCCTCCACTTT. Its translation is CASSFWTGLGSPLHF.